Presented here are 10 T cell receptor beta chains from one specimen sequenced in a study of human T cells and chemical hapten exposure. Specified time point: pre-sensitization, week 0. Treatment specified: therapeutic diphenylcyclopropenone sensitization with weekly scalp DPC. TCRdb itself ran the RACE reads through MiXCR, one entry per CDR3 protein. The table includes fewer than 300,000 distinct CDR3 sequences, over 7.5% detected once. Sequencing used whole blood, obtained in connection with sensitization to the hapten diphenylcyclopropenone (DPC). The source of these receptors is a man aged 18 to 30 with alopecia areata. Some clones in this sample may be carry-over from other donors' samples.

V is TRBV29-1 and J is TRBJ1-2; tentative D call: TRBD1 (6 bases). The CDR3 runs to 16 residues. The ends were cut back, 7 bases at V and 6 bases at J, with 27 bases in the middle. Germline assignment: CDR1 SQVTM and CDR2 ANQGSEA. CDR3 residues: CSASRTATYSIHGYTF. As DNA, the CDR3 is TGCAGCGCAAGCCGGACAGCTACTTATTCTATCCATGGCTACACCTTC.

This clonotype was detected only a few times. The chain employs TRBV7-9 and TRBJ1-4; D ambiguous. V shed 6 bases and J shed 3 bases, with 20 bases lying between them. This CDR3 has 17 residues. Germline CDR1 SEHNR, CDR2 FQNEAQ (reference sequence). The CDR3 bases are TGTGCCAGCAGTCCCACGCGGGCCTCTATTTCTAATGAAAAACTGTTTTTT. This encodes CASSPTRASISNEKLFF.

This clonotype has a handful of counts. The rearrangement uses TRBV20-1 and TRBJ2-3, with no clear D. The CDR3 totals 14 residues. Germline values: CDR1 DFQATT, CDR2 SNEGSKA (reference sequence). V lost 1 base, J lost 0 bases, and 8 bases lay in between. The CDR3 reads CSARVVTSTDTQYF. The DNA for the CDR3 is TGCAGTGCTAGAGTGGTGACTAGCACAGATACGCAGTATTTT.

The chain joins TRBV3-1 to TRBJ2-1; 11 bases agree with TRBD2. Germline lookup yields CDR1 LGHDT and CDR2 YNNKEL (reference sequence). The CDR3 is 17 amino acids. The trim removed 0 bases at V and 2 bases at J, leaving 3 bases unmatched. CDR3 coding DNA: TGTGCCAGCAGCCAAGACCTAGCGGGGGGAACCTACAATGAGCAGTTCTTC. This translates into CASSQDLAGGTYNEQFF.

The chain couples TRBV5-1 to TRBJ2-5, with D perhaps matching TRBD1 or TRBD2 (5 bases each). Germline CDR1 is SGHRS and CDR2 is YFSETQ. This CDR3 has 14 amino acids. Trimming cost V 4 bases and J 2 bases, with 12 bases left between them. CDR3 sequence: CASSVGPTQETQYF. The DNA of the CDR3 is TGCGCCAGCAGCGTGGGACCGACTCAAGAGACCCAGTACTTC.

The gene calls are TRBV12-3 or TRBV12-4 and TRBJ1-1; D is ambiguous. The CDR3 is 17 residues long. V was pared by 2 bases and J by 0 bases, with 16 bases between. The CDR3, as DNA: TGTGCCAGCAGTTTATACCCCCCCGGCCCCATGAACACTGAAGCTTTCTTT. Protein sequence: CASSLYPPGPMNTEAFF.

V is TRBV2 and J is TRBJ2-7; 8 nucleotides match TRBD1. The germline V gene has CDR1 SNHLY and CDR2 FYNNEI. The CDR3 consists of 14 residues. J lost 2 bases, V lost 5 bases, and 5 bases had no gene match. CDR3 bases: TGTGCCAGCAGTTCCTCGGGACAGGCCTACGAGCAGTACTTC. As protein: CASSSSGQAYEQYF.

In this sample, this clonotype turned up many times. DNA for the CDR3: TGTGCCAGCAGTTTTAGAGGGGGAGAGGGGAGGATGTATGGCTACACCTTC. This gives the protein CASSFRGGEGRMYGYTF. The V gene is TRBV12-3 or TRBV12-4, the J gene TRBJ1-2; tentatively, D is TRBD1 (6 bases). V was trimmed by 3 bases and J by 5 bases, leaving 22 bases between them. The CDR3 is 17 residues long.

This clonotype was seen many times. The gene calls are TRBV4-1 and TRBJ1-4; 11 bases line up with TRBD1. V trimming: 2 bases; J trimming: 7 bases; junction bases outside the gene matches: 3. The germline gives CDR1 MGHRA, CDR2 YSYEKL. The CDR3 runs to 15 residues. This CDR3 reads CASSQTGTGGEKLFF. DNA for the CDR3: TGCGCCAGCAGCCAAACCGGGACAGGGGGTGAAAAACTGTTTTTT.

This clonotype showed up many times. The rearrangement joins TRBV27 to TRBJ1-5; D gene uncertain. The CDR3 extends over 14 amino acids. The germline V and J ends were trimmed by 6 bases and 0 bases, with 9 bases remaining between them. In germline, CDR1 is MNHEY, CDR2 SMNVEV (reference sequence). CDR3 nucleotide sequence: TGTGCCAGCAGACACAGAGATAGCAATCAGCCCCAGCATTTT. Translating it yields CASRHRDSNQPQHF.